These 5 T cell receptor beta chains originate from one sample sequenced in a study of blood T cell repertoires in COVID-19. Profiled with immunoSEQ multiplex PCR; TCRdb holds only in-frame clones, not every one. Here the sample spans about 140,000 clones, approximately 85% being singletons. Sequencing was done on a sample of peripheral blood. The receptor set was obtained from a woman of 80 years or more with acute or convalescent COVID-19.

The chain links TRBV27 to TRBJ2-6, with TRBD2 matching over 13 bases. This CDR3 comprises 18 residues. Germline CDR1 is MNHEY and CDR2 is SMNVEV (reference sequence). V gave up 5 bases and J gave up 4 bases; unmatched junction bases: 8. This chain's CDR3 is CASSPELAGGLGANVLTF. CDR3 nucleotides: TGTGCCAGCAGTCCAGAACTAGCGGGGGGGCTGGGGGCCAACGTCCTGACTTTC.

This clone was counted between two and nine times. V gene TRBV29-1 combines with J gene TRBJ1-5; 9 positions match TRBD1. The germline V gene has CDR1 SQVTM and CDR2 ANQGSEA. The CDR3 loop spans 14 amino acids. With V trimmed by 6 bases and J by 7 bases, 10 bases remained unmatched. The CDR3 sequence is CSVIETGGAQPQHF. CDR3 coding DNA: TGCAGCGTCATTGAAACAGGGGGCGCCCAGCCCCAGCATTTT.

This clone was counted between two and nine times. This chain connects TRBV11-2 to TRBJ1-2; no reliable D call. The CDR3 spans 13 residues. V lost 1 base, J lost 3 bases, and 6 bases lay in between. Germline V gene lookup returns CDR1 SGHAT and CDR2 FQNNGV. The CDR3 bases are TGTGCCAGCAGCTTAGGACGGGACTATGGCTACACCTTC. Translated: CASSLGRDYGYTF.

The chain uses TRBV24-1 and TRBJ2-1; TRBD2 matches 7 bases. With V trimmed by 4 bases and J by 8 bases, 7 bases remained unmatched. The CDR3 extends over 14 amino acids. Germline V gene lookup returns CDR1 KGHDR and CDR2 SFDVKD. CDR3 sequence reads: CATSEAGTSDEQFF. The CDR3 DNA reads TGTGCCACCAGTGAAGCGGGAACCTCCGATGAGCAGTTCTTC.

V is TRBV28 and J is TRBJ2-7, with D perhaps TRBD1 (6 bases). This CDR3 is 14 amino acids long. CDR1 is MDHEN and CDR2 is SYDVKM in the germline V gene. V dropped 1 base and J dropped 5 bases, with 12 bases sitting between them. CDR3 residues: CASSLYRVRHEQYF. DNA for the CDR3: TGTGCCAGCAGTTTATACAGGGTTAGGCACGAGCAGTACTTC.